These 13 T cell receptor beta chains originate from one sample sequenced in a study of blood T cell repertoires in COVID-19 (dated by TCRdb to 2020 to 2022). Libraries were prepared through the immunoSEQ multiplex PCR assay. TCRdb took over this immuneACCESS table, retaining in-frame rearrangements with V and J assigned. Such tables are incomplete; in checked studies, under half of the missing clones stem from an unresolved V gene, and the remainder is unexplained. This sample comprises hundreds of thousands of clones, around 89% of them detected only once. Jointly, the top ten make up roughly 1% of the sample. Sequenced: PBMCs or T cells enriched from blood (not recorded which). The receptors stem from a man aged 18 to 35 who had recovered from COVID-19.

The table lists this clone with a few counts. The chain employs TRBV27 and TRBJ1-4, with D hard to call. V lost 2 bases and J lost 8, with 9 bases in between. The CDR3 has 13 residues. From germline, CDR1 is MNHEY and CDR2 SMNVEV (reference sequence). CDR3 region: CASSLRGREKLFF. CDR3 in DNA: TGTGCCAGCAGTTTACGAGGGCGCGAAAAACTGTTTTTT. Using reference TRBV27 and TRBJ1-4 for the parts outside the CDR3, the full variable domain is EAQVTQNPRYLITVTGKKLTVTCSQNMNHEYMSWYRQDPGLGLRQIYYSMNVEVTDKGDVPEGYKVSRKEKRNFPLILESPSPNQTSLYFCASSLRGREKLFFGSGTQLSVL.

The gene calls are TRBV5-1 and TRBJ2-1; weak D call: TRBD2 (6 bases). V was shortened by 0 bases and J by 4 bases, with 14 bases between the two germline ends. The CDR3 length is 16 residues. Germline V CDR1 and CDR2: SGHRS, YFSETQ. CDR3 amino acids: CASSLGTGTQYNEQFF. The CDR3 nucleotides read TGCGCCAGCAGCTTGGGAACCGGGACTCAATACAATGAGCAGTTCTTC.

This rearrangement joins TRBV7-6 to TRBJ1-3, with D tentatively TRBD1 (6 bases). V was pared by 5 bases and J by 0 bases, with 17 bases between. CDR3 length equals 17 residues. Germline V gives CDR1 SGHVS, CDR2 FNYEAQ. Here the CDR3 DNA reads TGTGCCAGCAGCCCCACGGGAGGGGGGGGCTCTGGAAACACCATATATTTT. It translates to CASSPTGGGGSGNTIYF.

This clone was recorded only once. CDR3 in amino acids: CASRPDRGGLYEQYF. The CDR3 coding sequence is TGTGCCAGCAGGCCGGATCGGGGGGGCCTCTACGAGCAGTACTTC. This chain links TRBV7-8 with TRBJ2-7; the match to TRBD2 covers 8 bases. V shed 6 bases, J shed 3 bases, and the junction held 10 bases outside the gene matches. There are 15 residues in the CDR3. CDR1 SGHVS and CDR2 FQNEAQ come from the germline V gene. The whole variable domain, remainder taken from reference TRBV7-8 and TRBJ2-7, is GAGVSQSPRYKVAKRGQDVALRCDPISGHVSLFWYQQALGQGPEFLTYFQNEAQLDKSGLPSDRFFAERPEGSVSTLKIQRTQQEDSAVYLCASRPDRGGLYEQYFGPGTRLTVT.

This sequence joins TRBV3-1 (or the pseudogene TRBV3-2) and TRBJ2-2; no definite D call. V gave up 4 bases and J gave up 9 bases, with 15 bases separating them. The CDR3 consists of 14 residues. Germline CDR1 LGHDT, CDR2 YNNKEL (reference sequence). CDR3 sequence reads: CASSLTGPHRELFF. The CDR3 coding sequence is TGTGCCAGCAGCCTTACGGGTCCCCACCGGGAGCTGTTTTTT.

The genes are TRBV25-1 and TRBJ2-5; weak D call: TRBD1 (6 bases). From germline, CDR1 is MGHDK and CDR2 SYGVNS. The V and J ends lost 5 bases and 1 base respectively, with 14 bases between them. This CDR3 is 15 amino acids long. CDR3 sequence reads: CASSHKGESQETQYF. The CDR3 nucleotides read TGTGCCAGCAGTCACAAGGGGGAGAGCCAAGAGACCCAGTACTTC.

The chain carries TRBV4-3 and TRBJ1-4, with 10 bases fitting TRBD1. CDR3 length: 16 amino acids. J lost 4 bases, V lost 5 bases, and 7 bases had no gene match. Germline assignment: CDR1 LGHNA and CDR2 YSLEER. The CDR3 protein is CASSKSTGGVNEKLFF. CDR3 bases: TGCGCCAGCAGCAAATCGACAGGGGGCGTTAATGAAAAACTGTTTTTT.

The genes are TRBV28 and TRBJ1-2; no clear D gene. Germline V CDR1 and CDR2: MDHEN, SYDVKM. This CDR3 has 10 residues. V lost 10 bases to trimming and J lost 4 bases, with 7 bases between them. The CDR3 DNA reads as TGTGCCACGGGGAGCTATGGCTACACCTTC. This encodes CATGSYGYTF.

The chain employs TRBV7-8 and TRBJ1-2, with no clear D. Germline lookup yields CDR1 SGHVS and CDR2 FQNEAQ. V lost 0 bases and J 1 base, leaving 12 bases between the germline ends. This CDR3 is built from 16 residues. The CDR3, as DNA: TGTGCCAGCAGCTTAGCTTCCGCGGGCATTAACTATGGCTACACCTTC. Protein product: CASSLASAGINYGYTF.

The count of this clone is one. The chain uses TRBV10-3 and TRBJ2-7; TRBD1 aligns across 7 bases. The V gene's germline CDR1 is ENHRY and CDR2 SYGVKD. Trimming removed 4 bases from V and 5 bases from J; junction bases left unmatched: 5. The CDR3 spans 13 residues. CDR3 region: CAISVGRGNEQYF. Here the CDR3 DNA reads TGTGCCATCAGTGTCGGCAGGGGGAACGAGCAGTACTTC.

This rearrangement joins TRBV4-3 to TRBJ2-4; tentatively, D is TRBD2 (5 bases). The CDR3 is 19 residues long. CDR1 is LGHNA and CDR2 is YSLEER in the germline V gene. Trimming pared 0 bases from V and 1 base from J, leaving 19 bases between. The CDR3 nucleotides are TGCGCCAGCAGCCAAGATTCTGCGGTCCCTACGGGGGCCAAAAACATTCAGTACTTC. It yields the protein CASSQDSAVPTGAKNIQYF.

The CDR3 reads CATSRNRNQPQHF. The CDR3 DNA follows: TGTGCCACCTCCAGGAACAGGAATCAGCCCCAGCATTTT. This rearrangement joins TRBV27 to TRBJ1-5, with D perhaps matching TRBD1 (5 bases). This CDR3 region has 13 residues. The germline V gene encodes CDR1 MNHEY and CDR2 SMNVEV (reference sequence). The V gene lost 10 bases and the J gene lost 4 bases, with 14 bases spanning the gap.

The chain couples TRBV3-1 (or the pseudogene TRBV3-2) to TRBJ1-1; the D gene is possibly TRBD1 (5 bases). This CDR3 region has 16 residues. Trimming took 1 base from V and 5 from J, leaving 17 bases between them. From germline, CDR1 is LGHDT and CDR2 YNNKEL (reference sequence). The DNA for the CDR3 is TGTGCCAGCAGCCAAGGGATGGCAGGGCTGAGGACTGAAGCTTTCTTT. Translation: CASSQGMAGLRTEAFF.